This T cell receptor beta chain emerged from a study of tumor-infiltrating lymphocytes in primary liver carcinoma. Whole-study results and caveats: A small share of top clones, only about 8-25%, was found in all five tumor regions.

The study co-extracted DNA and RNA from around 20-30 mg of unsorted bulk tissue. This clonotype came up once. Its antigen is not identified. At one boundary the junction diverges from the germline segment, which might be a read error. The researchers produced TCR beta cDNA from around 500 ng total RNA with a constant-region primer. Libraries covering TCR beta were generated through three nested multiplex PCR rounds (using a slightly modified ARM-PCR). The first two PCR rounds, nine to ten cycles each, used TRBV1-TRBV30 forward primers and a C-beta reverse primer. TCRdb redid the calling of the multiplex PCR reads with MiXCR, one entry per CDR3 protein. The sample carries tens of thousands of distinct CDR3 sequences, 70% to 80% recorded once. CDR3 length: 15 residues. Germline V gene data show CDR1 as SGHAT and CDR2 as FQNNGV.

Specimen: liver tumor tissue from sampling region 2. This sample's subset: tumor region T2, inferior pole. The genes are TRBV11-2 and TRBJ2-7; maybe TRBD2 (6 bases). This TCR was sampled from a man between 40 and 49 years old with primary liver carcinoma and hepatitis B virus infection. CDR3 DNA: TGTGCCAGCACCCCCTGGGAGGCGGCCCACTACGAGCACTACTTC. Its translation: CASTPWEAAHYEHYF.